The present T cell receptor beta chain was sequenced within a study of cytomegalovirus exposure and HLA in healthy donors. Study observations and caveats: Most TCRs appeared rarely, but some public TCRs recurred in many donors. A later analysis found first-cohort TCR clusters tended to co-occur in the 100 to 150 validation repertoires. Overall, under 200 TCR beta chains were annotated as cytomegalovirus-associated. Reports indicated that the classifier achieved high specificity and sensitivity in diagnosing cytomegalovirus status.

The CDR3 extends over 14 amino acids. The V segment lost 6 bases and the J segment 2 bases; nucleotides outside the gene matches: 7. Germline CDR1 is SGHDN and CDR2 is FVKESK. Profiling relied on immunoSEQ multiplex PCR, and the TCRdb table lists in-frame clones only, not all of them. The data hold 150,000 or so clones, with about 83% observed a single time. On this clone: Antigen: not known.

Sequences were obtained from PBMCs. The sequence derives from a woman aged 25 to 39 in good health and CMV-seronegative. This chain links TRBV14 with TRBJ2-7; 7 nucleotides agree with TRBD1. The CDR3 sequence is CASRLTTGTYEQYF. The CDR3 DNA is TGTGCCAGCAGACTCACGACAGGGACCTACGAGCAGTACTTC. The full variable domain, with the rest looked up from reference TRBV14 and TRBJ2-7, is EAGVTQFPSHSVIEKGQTVTLRCDPISGHDNLYWYRRVMGKEIKFLLHFVKESKQDESGMPNNRFLAERTGGTYSTLKVQPAELEDSGVYFCASRLTTGTYEQYFGPGTRLTVT.